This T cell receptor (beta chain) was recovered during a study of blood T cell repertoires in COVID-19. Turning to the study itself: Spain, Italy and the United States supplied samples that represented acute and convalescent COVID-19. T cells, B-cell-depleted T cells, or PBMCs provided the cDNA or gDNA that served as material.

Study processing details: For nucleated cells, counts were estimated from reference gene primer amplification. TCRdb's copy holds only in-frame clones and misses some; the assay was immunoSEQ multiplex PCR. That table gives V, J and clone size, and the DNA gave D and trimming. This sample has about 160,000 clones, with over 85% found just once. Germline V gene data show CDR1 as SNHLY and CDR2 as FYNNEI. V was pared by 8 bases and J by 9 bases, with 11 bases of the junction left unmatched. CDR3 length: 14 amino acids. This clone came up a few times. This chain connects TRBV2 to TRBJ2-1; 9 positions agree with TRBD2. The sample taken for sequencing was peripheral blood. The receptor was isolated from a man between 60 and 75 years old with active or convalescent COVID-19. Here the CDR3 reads CASGLAPSYGEQFF. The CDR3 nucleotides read TGTGCCAGCGGACTAGCGCCGTCCTACGGTGAGCAGTTCTTC.